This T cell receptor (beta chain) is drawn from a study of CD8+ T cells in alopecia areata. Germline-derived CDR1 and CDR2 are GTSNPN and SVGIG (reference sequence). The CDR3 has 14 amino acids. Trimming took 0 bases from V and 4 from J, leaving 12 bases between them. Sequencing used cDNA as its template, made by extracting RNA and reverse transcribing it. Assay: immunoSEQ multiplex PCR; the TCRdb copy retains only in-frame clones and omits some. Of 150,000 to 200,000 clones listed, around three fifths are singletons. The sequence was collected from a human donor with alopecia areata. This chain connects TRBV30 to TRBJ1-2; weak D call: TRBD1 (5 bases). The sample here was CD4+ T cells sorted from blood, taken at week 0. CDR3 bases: TGTGCCTGGAGTGTAATGAGGGGAGGCTATGGCTACACCTTC. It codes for CAWSVMRGGYGYTF.